These T cell receptor beta chains were read from a single sample in a study of blood T cell repertoires in COVID-19. Generated by immunoSEQ multiplex PCR, the TCRdb table keeps only in-frame clones and is missing some. The sample consists of roughly 340,000 clones, about nine tenths of them appearing once. The sequenced sample was peripheral blood. The source of these receptors is a woman aged 70-85 years with COVID-19, enrolled during active disease. CDR3s include the opening cysteine and the closing phenylalanine or tryptophan. A D gene is named only where the DNA matches it firmly. Clone size is given for some rows only: seen once, a few or many times, or a class if the clone is expanded.

j_call v_call d_call clone_size cdr3_nt cdr3_aa
TRBJ1-4 TRBV9 . . TGTGCCAGCAGCGTAGGGACAGCAACTAATGAAAAACTGTTTTTT CASSVGTATNEKLFF
TRBJ1-6 TRBV3-1/TRBV3-2 TRBD1 . TGTGCCAGCACCACGGGACAGGGGGGATCTTCACCCCTCCACTTT CASTTGQGGSSPLHF
TRBJ2-1 TRBV2 TRBD1 . TGTGCCAGCAGTGAAAGGAGCAGGGGGCAAGGAAATGAGCAGTTCTTC CASSERSRGQGNEQFF
TRBJ1-4 TRBV5-4 . . TGTGCCAGCAGCTTAGCAGGGGTGGAAGAAAAACTGTTTTTT CASSLAGVEEKLFF
TRBJ1-1 TRBV21-1 . . TGTCCCTTAACCGCGGGACAGGGGTTTTTAGGAATGAACACTGAAGCTTTCTTT CPLTAGQGFLGMNTEAFF
TRBJ1-2 TRBV3-1/TRBV3-2 . once TGTGCCAGCAGCTCCAGGGGTGGGGCTAACTATGGCTACACCTTC CASSSRGGANYGYTF
TRBJ1-1 TRBV4-1 . . TGCGCCAGCAGCCCTGTAGGAGCGGGTGAAGCTTTCTTT CASSPVGAGEAFF
TRBJ2-1 TRBV19 . . TGTGCCAGTAGCCTCCCGGGGGAGGTATACAATGAGCAGTTCTTC CASSLPGEVYNEQFF
TRBJ1-1 TRBV28 TRBD1 . TGTGCCAGCAGTCCGTACAGGGGAACGAACACTGAAGCTTTCTTT CASSPYRGTNTEAFF
TRBJ1-2 TRBV29-1 . . TGCAGCAGTGTAGAGACTCATGGCTACACCTTC CSSVETHGYTF